These 23 T cell receptor beta chains came from one sample sequenced in a study of tumor-infiltrating lymphocytes in localized non-small cell lung cancer. This table comes from immunoSEQ multiplex PCR, and its TCRdb copy is limited to in-frame clones, with some not included. The sample lists over 10,000 clones; around four fifths were seen once. The sequenced sample was uninvolved lung tissue not adjacent to the tumor. The receptors stem from a human donor with non-small cell lung cancer.

This clone was picked up one time. The CDR3 sequence is CASSFGQRADTQYF. DNA for the CDR3: TGCGCCAGCAGCTTTGGACAGCGGGCAGATACGCAGTATTTT. V and J are TRBV5-1 and TRBJ2-3; either TRBD1 or TRBD2 may supply D (6 bases each). V was trimmed by 2 bases and J by 4 bases, leaving 11 bases between them. CDR1 and CDR2 from the germline V gene are SGHRS and YFSETQ. This CDR3 has 14 residues. Supplemented by reference TRBV5-1 and TRBJ2-3, the full variable domain reads KAGVTQTPRYLIKTRGQQVTLSCSPISGHRSVSWYQQTPGQGLQFLFEYFSETQRNKGNFPGRFSGRQFSNSRSEMNVSTLELGDSALYLCASSFGQRADTQYFGPGTRLTVL.

This chain joins TRBV5-8 and TRBJ1-2; possibly TRBD1 for D (6 bases). This CDR3 contains 16 residues. V gave up 7 bases and J gave up 8 bases, with 27 bases separating them. CDR1 is SGHTS and CDR2 is YDEGEE in the germline V gene. CDR3 sequence reads: CASPLFQGTGTEGYTF. CDR3 DNA sequence: TGTGCCAGCCCCCTCTTTCAGGGGACGGGGACGGAAGGCTACACCTTC.

The chain couples TRBV2 to TRBJ2-3, with 11 nucleotides matching TRBD2. The ends lost 4 bases at V and 4 bases at J; junction bases unmatched: 10. CDR1 is SNHLY, CDR2 FYNNEI, per germline. The CDR3 has 17 residues. This CDR3 reads CASSGASGGPNADTQYF. The DNA of the CDR3 is TGTGCCAGCAGTGGTGCTAGCGGGGGGCCTAACGCAGATACGCAGTATTTT.

V and J are TRBV11-2 and TRBJ2-1, with TRBD1 matching over 10 bases. The ends lost 2 bases at V and 3 bases at J; junction bases unmatched: 1. The CDR3 has 15 amino acids. Germline assignment: CDR1 SGHAT and CDR2 FQNNGV. CDR3 region: CASSLRTGGYNEQFF. Written as DNA, the CDR3 is TGTGCCAGCAGCTTAAGGACAGGGGGCTACAATGAGCAGTTCTTC.

The rearrangement uses TRBV4-3 and TRBJ1-5; the D gene is possibly TRBD1 (6 bases). The CDR3 is 15 amino acids. V dropped 3 bases and J dropped 3 bases, with 12 bases sitting between them. The germline V gene encodes CDR1 LGHNA and CDR2 YSLEER. CDR3 region: CASSQATGNNQPQHF. The CDR3 region has the DNA TGCGCCAGCAGCCAGGCCACAGGGAACAATCAGCCCCAGCATTTT.

The J gene is TRBJ2-7, the V gene TRBV11-3; no clear D. In germline, CDR1 is SGHNT, CDR2 YENEEA. V was clipped by 5 bases and J by 4 bases, with 12 bases between them. The CDR3 totals 13 residues. CDR3 coding DNA: TGTGCCAGCAGCCCACTTGGACCTTACGAGCAGTACTTC. It specifies CASSPLGPYEQYF. Filled out from reference TRBV11-3 and TRBJ2-7, the complete variable domain reads EAGVVQSPRYKIIEKKQPVAFWCNPISGHNTLYWYLQNLGQGPELLIRYENEEAVDDSQLPKDRFSAERLKGVDSTLKIQPAELGDSAVYLCASSPLGPYEQYFGPGTRLTVT.

This rearrangement joins TRBV19 to TRBJ1-5, with D uncertain. CDR1 is LNHDA and CDR2 is SQIVND in the germline V gene (reference sequence). The CDR3 is 12 amino acids. Between the trimmed V and J ends, which lost 7 bases and 3 bases, there was a span of 7 bases. The chain's CDR3 is CASMGTNQPQHF. The CDR3, as DNA: TGTGCCAGTATGGGCACCAATCAGCCCCAGCATTTT.

On this clone: Germline and junction disagree at one end, which may indicate a read error. The chain couples TRBV18 to TRBJ2-3; TRBD2 matches 7 bases. CDR1 and CDR2 (germline): KGHSH, LQKENI. The CDR3 has 14 amino acids. The CDR3 loop is CASSPPTSRDTQYF. DNA for the CDR3: TGTGCCAGCTCACCACCGACTAGCAGAGATACGCAGTATTTT.

This clone was seen once. The chain has TRBV5-8 and TRBJ2-7; no definite D call. The V end was cut by 2 bases, the J end by 4 bases, with 7 bases between. This CDR3 is 12 amino acids long. Germline loops: CDR1 SGHTS, CDR2 YDEGEE. This CDR3 is CASSFSGYEQYF. The CDR3 nucleotides read TGTGCCAGCAGCTTCAGTGGGTACGAGCAGTACTTC.

V is TRBV5-1 and J is TRBJ1-6; 7 bases align to TRBD1. The germline CDR1 and CDR2 sequences are SGHRS and YFSETQ. V shed 3 bases, J shed 7 bases, and the junction held 4 bases outside the gene matches. This CDR3 is built from 14 residues. The CDR3 bases are TGCGCCAGCAGCTCTGACAGGGCAAATTCACCCCTCCACTTT. The encoded protein is CASSSDRANSPLHF. Drawing the rest from reference TRBV5-1 and TRBJ1-6, the complete variable domain is KAGVTQTPRYLIKTRGQQVTLSCSPISGHRSVSWYQQTPGQGLQFLFEYFSETQRNKGNFPGRFSGRQFSNSRSEMNVSTLELGDSALYLCASSSDRANSPLHFGNGTRLTVT.

The chain links TRBV7-8 to TRBJ1-5; the D gene is possibly TRBD1 (6 bases). Trimming cost V 1 base and J 2 bases, with 9 bases left between them. The CDR3 totals 15 residues. The germline V gene has CDR1 SGHVS and CDR2 FQNEAQ. The CDR3 reads CASSLGRGGNQPQHF. The CDR3 DNA follows: TGTGCCAGCAGCTTAGGCAGGGGAGGCAATCAGCCCCAGCATTTT.

The chain employs TRBV7-8 and TRBJ1-1; D uncertain. From germline, CDR1 is SGHVS and CDR2 FQNEAQ. The ends were cut back, 5 bases at V and 0 bases at J, with 7 bases in the middle. This CDR3 has 13 residues. The CDR3 coding sequence is TGTGCCAGCAGCCGCACCGTGAACACTGAAGCTTTCTTT. Its translation is CASSRTVNTEAFF.

This rearrangement joins TRBV11-1 to TRBJ2-2; 7 positions match TRBD1. Looked up from germline, CDR1 is SGHAT and CDR2 is FQDESV (reference sequence). V dropped 5 bases and J dropped 9; count of bases not matched to a gene: 12. This CDR3 is 15 amino acids long. The CDR3 spells CASSPQKGALRELFF. The CDR3 DNA reads TGTGCCAGCAGCCCGCAAAAGGGGGCGTTAAGGGAGCTGTTTTTT.

This rearrangement joins TRBV28 to TRBJ2-2; D is uncertain. Trimming stripped 6 bases from V and 6 bases from J, with 11 bases between. Germline values: CDR1 MDHEN, CDR2 SYDVKM. The CDR3 has 13 residues. The CDR3 is CASRPSFPGELFF. In nucleotides, the CDR3 is TGTGCCAGCAGGCCTAGTTTCCCCGGGGAGCTGTTTTTT.

This chain joins TRBV9 and TRBJ2-7; no reliable D call. This CDR3 is built from 13 residues. Trimming shortened V by 1 base and J by 3 bases, and 8 bases separated the two germline ends. Germline V gene lookup returns CDR1 SGDLS and CDR2 YYNGEE. The CDR3 is CASSVYDNYEQYF. The CDR3 DNA is TGTGCCAGCAGCGTATATGACAACTACGAGCAGTACTTC. The whole variable domain, filled in from reference TRBV9 and TRBJ2-7, reads DSGVTQTPKHLITATGQRVTLRCSPRSGDLSVYWYQQSLDQGLQFLIQYYNGEERAKGNILERFSAQQFPDLHSELNLSSLELGDSALYFCASSVYDNYEQYFGPGTRLTVT.

This chain joins TRBV5-1 and TRBJ1-1, with a possible D match to TRBD1 (5 bases). The CDR3 is 16 amino acids. Germline V gene data show CDR1 as SGHRS and CDR2 as YFSETQ. The germline V and J ends were trimmed by 0 bases and 4 bases, with 16 bases remaining between them. CDR3 sequence reads: CASSLGGGFTATEAFF. The CDR3 DNA follows: TGCGCCAGCAGCTTGGGGGGGGGTTTTACTGCCACTGAAGCTTTCTTT.

The CDR3 region is CASSSPDRGHSGNTIYF. The CDR3 DNA sequence: TGTGCCAGCAGCTCACCCGACAGGGGCCACTCTGGAAACACCATATATTTT. V and J are TRBV7-6 and TRBJ1-3; 8 nucleotides line up with TRBD1. The V segment lost 4 bases and the J segment 0 bases; nucleotides outside the gene matches: 8. Germline V gene data show CDR1 as SGHVS and CDR2 as FNYEAQ. The CDR3 covers 17 residues.

This clone was recorded only once. This rearrangement joins TRBV5-6 to TRBJ2-5; TRBD2 matches 9 bases. The CDR3 runs 15 residues. V was pared by 6 bases and J by 5 bases, with 11 bases of the junction left unmatched. The V gene's germline CDR1 is SGHDT and CDR2 YYEEEE. CDR3 sequence: CASTLIRGGAETQYF. For the CDR3, the DNA is TGTGCCAGCACCTTAATCCGCGGGGGGGCGGAGACCCAGTACTTC.

The chain employs TRBV7-2 and TRBJ1-1, with 9 bases fitting TRBD1. Germline V gene data show CDR1 as SGHTA and CDR2 as FQGNSA. Trimming removed 5 bases from V and 5 bases from J; junction bases left unmatched: 6. This CDR3 comprises 14 residues. CDR3: CASSTSGTGTEAFF. For the CDR3, the DNA is TGTGCCAGCAGCACCTCCGGGACAGGGACTGAAGCTTTCTTT.

The chain has TRBV4-3 and TRBJ1-1, with unresolved D. Germline V gives CDR1 LGHNA, CDR2 YSLEER. V gave up 1 base and J gave up 0 bases, with 12 bases separating them. This CDR3 region has 16 residues. The chain's CDR3 is CASSQGRGGVNTEAFF. The CDR3 region has the DNA TGCGCCAGCAGCCAAGGCCGGGGTGGGGTGAACACTGAAGCTTTCTTT.

The chain joins TRBV15 to TRBJ2-1, with TRBD2 identical over 10 bases. With 2 bases clipped from V and 4 bases from J, the junction kept 2 bases outside the gene matches. Germline CDR1 LNHNV, CDR2 YYDKDF (reference sequence). The CDR3 runs 15 residues. CDR3 DNA: TGTGCCACCAGCAGACAGCGGGGGGGTTACAATGAGCAGTTCTTC. Its translation is CATSRQRGGYNEQFF. The variable domain in full, completed from reference TRBV15 and TRBJ2-1, reads DAMVIQNPRYQVTQFGKPVTLSCSQTLNHNVMYWYQQKSSQAPKLLFHYYDKDFNNEADTPDNFQSRRPNTSFCFLDIRSPGLGDTAMYLCATSRQRGGYNEQFFGPGTRLTVL.

This clone was seen only once. V is TRBV29-1 and J is TRBJ1-1, with 7 positions matching TRBD1. The length of the CDR3 is 14 residues. J lost 7 bases, V lost 1 base, and 9 bases had no gene match. CDR1 SQVTM and CDR2 ANQGSEA come from the germline V gene. The CDR3 DNA reads TGCAGCGTTGAAGGGAATGGAGGGACAGATGAAGCTTTCTTT. Translation gives CSVEGNGGTDEAFF.

CDR3 region: CAITRTDGVSQPLHF. CDR3 sequence (DNA): TGTGCCATCACTCGGACAGACGGCGTTAGTCAACCCCTCCACTTT. The chain recombines TRBV2 with TRBJ1-6, with a weak D call TRBD1 (6 bases). This CDR3 region has 15 residues. Trimming removed 10 bases from V and 12 bases from J, with 25 bases in between. Germline loops: CDR1 SNHLY, CDR2 FYNNEI.